This T cell receptor beta chain came from a study of T cells in Graves' hyperthyroidism and ophthalmopathy. RNA transcripts yielded amplified TCR beta CDR3 regions. The HTBI primer set drove a first-round RT-PCR of the TCR CDR3. TCRdb called the multiplex PCR reads again in MiXCR, with one record for every CDR3 protein. The sample has hundreds of thousands of distinct CDR3 sequences; roughly 15% are singletons. The germline V gene has CDR1 DFQATT and CDR2 SNEGSKA (reference sequence). The CDR3 covers 15 residues. V shed 5 bases and J 5 bases; nucleotides not matched to a gene: 12. At least ten counts were recorded for this clonotype.

The sequence was collected from a woman between 45 and 60 years old with Graves' ophthalmopathy. Sequenced sample: blood. This sequence joins TRBV20-1 and TRBJ2-3; 8 bases are a match to TRBD2. The CDR3 nucleotides are TGCAGTGCTTACTCCCCTCGCGGGAGGCTAGATACGCAGTATTTT. Amino acid sequence: CSAYSPRGRLDTQYF.